This T cell receptor (beta chain) comes out of a study of T-cell reconstitution after alpha-beta-depleted transplantation in children. Whole-study findings and limits: Several hundred graft clones that had expanded were reportedly the source of alpha-beta T cells about two months after transplant. T-cell counts and diversity at one year following transplant were attributed mainly to newly produced T cells.

CDR3 size: 13 residues. Germline assignment: CDR1 ENHRY and CDR2 SYGVKD. Between the trimmed V and J ends, which lost 3 bases and 3 bases, there was a span of 7 bases. On this clonotype itself: Antigen specificity is unknown.

It was with unique molecular identifiers that the TCRbeta library was prepared. TCRdb analysed the PCR reads with MiXCR anew, one entry per CDR3 protein. The data contain about 1,000,000 distinct CDR3 sequences, around 30% of them seen just once; the ten biggest clones take up about 28%. The receptor comes from a boy younger than two who had a stem cell transplant for SCID, so the T cells may come from the graft donor. The chain is built from TRBV10-3 and TRBJ2-3; D call uncertain. Sequencing was performed on PBMCs, mostly from graft donor cells, taken 360 days after TCRalphabeta/CD19-depleted stem cell transplant. The CDR3 nucleotides are TGTGCCATCAGTGACCGGCTAACAGATACGCAGTATTTT. Its translation is CAISDRLTDTQYF.